The following is a T cell receptor (beta chain) sequence with its context. CDR1 LNHNV and CDR2 YYDKDF come from the germline V gene (reference sequence). The CDR3 runs to 15 residues. The ends were cut back, 3 bases at V and 4 bases at J, with 15 bases in the middle. Per the study methods: Amplification from reference gene primers served as the basis for estimated nucleated cell counts. Libraries were prepared by immunoSEQ multiplex PCR; TCRdb keeps only in-frame clonotypes and omits some of them. That table furnishes V, J and clone size, whereas the DNA furnished D and trimming. Of 350,000 to 450,000 clones listed, around 87% are singletons. This sample is part of a study of blood T cell repertoires in COVID-19. On the study more broadly: Samples taken during acute and convalescent COVID-19 were collected in the United States, Italy and Spain. T cells, B-cell-depleted T cells, or PBMCs provided the cDNA or gDNA that served as material.

The V call is TRBV15, the J call TRBJ1-2, with no clear D. The TCR was taken from a human donor in a cohort sampled during active COVID-19. The sequenced material came from peripheral blood. CDR3 in DNA: TGTGCCACCAGCAGCCCAGGCAGAGCCCGCTATGGCTACACCTTC. It yields the protein CATSSPGRARYGYTF.